The clone carrying this TCR beta chain was recorded once. The data belong to a study of blood T cell repertoires in COVID-19. Study overall: The analysed material was cDNA or gDNA that came from T cells, B-cell-depleted T cells, or PBMCs.

As processed by the authors: By means of reference gene primer amplification, nucleated cell counts were estimated. Here immunoSEQ multiplex PCR was the method, and the copy in TCRdb shows in-frame clones only, minus some. V and J calls and clone size are as listed in that table; D and trimming were resolved from the DNA. Of approximately 300,000 clones in the sample, 85% to 90% were seen once. There are 17 residues in the CDR3. V trimming: 3 bases; J trimming: 4 bases; junction bases outside the gene matches: 10. The germline gives CDR1 LNHDA, CDR2 SQIVND (reference sequence). This sequence joins TRBV19 and TRBJ2-2, with 8 bases that match TRBD1. The clonotype originates from a middle-aged woman with acute or convalescent COVID-19. The sample consisted of peripheral blood. CDR3 sequence (DNA): TGTGCCAGTAGTATGACCAGGGGGCAGGGTGGCACCGGGGAGCTGTTTTTT. Translating gives CASSMTRGQGGTGELFF.